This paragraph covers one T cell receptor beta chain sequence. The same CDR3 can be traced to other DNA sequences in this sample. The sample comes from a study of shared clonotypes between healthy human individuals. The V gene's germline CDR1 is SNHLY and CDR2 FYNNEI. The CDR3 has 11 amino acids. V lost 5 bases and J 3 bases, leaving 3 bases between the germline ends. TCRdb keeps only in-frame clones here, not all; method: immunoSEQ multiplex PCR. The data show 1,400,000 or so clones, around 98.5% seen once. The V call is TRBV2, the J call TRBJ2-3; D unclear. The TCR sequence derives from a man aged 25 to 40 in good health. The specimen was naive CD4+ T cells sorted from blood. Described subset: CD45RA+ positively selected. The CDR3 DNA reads TGTGCCAGCAGTTATACAGATACGCAGTATTTT. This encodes CASSYTDTQYF. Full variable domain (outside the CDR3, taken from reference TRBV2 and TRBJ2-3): EPEVTQTPSHQVTQMGQEVILRCVPISNHLYFYWYRQILGQKVEFLVSFYNNEISEKSEIFDDQFSVERPDGSNFTLKIRSTKLEDSAMYFCASSYTDTQYFGPGTRLTVL.